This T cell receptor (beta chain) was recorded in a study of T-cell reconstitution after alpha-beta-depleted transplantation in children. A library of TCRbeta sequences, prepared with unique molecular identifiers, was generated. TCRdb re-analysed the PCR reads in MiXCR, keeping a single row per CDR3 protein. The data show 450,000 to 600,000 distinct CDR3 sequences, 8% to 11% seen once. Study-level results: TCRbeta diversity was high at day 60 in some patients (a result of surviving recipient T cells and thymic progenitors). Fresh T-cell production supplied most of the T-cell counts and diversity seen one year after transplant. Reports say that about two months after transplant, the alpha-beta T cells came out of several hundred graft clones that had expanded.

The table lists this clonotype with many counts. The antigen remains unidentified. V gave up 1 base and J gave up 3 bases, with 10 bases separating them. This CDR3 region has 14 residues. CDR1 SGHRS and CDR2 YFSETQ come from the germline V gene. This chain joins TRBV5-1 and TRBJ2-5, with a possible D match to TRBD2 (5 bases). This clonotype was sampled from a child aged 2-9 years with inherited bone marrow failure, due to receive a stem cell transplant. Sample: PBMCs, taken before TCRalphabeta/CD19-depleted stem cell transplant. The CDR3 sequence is CASSLYLREETQYF. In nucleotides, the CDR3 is TGCGCCAGCAGCTTGTATTTGCGGGAAGAGACCCAGTACTTC.